This TCR beta chain was recovered during a study of blood T cell repertoires in COVID-19. Study background: Sources were T cells, B-cell-depleted T cells, or PBMCs; the material itself was cDNA or gDNA.

Data came from immunoSEQ multiplex PCR; TCRdb stores just in-frame clones and leaves some out. The sample shows around 180,000 clones, 80% to 90% of them seen only once. Germline values: CDR1 SGHTA, CDR2 FQGTGA. Trimming removed 4 bases at V and 7 bases at J, with 8 bases between. This CDR3 region has 13 residues. This receptor was taken from an older man with active or convalescent COVID-19. The sample was peripheral blood. This chain links TRBV7-3 with TRBJ1-6; D may be TRBD1 (5 bases). In nucleotides, the CDR3 is TGTGCCAGCAGCTCCGACAGAAATTCACCCCTCCACTTT. It is translated as CASSSDRNSPLHF.